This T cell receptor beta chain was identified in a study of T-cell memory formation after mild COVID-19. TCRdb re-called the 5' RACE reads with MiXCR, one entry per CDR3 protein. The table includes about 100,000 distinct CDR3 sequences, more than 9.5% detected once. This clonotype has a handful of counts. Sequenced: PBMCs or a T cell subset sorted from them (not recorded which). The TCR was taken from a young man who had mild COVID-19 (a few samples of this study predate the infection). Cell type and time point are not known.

CDR3 sequence (DNA): TGTGCCAGCAGTTTAGTTGGGGGTCACGAGCAGTACTTC. This gives the protein CASSLVGGHEQYF. The chain is built from TRBV12-3 or TRBV12-4 and TRBJ2-7; either TRBD1 or TRBD2 may supply D (5 bases each). There are 13 residues in the CDR3. The ends were cut back, 1 base at V and 5 bases at J, with 9 bases in the middle.